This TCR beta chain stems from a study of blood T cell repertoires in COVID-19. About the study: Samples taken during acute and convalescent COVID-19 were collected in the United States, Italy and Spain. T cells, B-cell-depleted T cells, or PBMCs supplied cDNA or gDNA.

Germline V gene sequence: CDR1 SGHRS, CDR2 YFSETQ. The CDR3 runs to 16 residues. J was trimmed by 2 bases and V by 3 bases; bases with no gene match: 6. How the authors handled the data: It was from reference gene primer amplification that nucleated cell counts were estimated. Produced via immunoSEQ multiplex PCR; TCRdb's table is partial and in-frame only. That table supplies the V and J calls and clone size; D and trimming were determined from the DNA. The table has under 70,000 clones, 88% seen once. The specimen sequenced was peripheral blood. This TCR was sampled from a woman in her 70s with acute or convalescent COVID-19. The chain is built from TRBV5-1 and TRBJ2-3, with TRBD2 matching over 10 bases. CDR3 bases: TGCGCCAGCAGCTACCGGACTAGCGGTTCCACAGATACGCAGTATTTT. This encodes CASSYRTSGSTDTQYF.